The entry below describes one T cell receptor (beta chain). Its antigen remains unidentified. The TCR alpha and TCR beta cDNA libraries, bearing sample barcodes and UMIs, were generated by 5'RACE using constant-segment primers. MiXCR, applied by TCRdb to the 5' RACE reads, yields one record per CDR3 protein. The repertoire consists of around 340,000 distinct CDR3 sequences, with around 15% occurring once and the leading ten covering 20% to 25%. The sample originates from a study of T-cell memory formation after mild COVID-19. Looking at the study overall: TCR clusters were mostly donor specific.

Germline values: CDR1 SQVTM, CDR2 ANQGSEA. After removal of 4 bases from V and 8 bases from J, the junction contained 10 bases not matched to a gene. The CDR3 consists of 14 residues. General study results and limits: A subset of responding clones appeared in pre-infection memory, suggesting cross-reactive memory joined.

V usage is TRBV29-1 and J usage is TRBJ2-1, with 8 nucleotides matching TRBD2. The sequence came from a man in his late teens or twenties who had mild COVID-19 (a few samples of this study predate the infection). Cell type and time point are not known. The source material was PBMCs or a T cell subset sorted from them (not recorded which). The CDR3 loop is CSVGRRSGGYEQFF. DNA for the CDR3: TGCAGCGTTGGGAGAAGGAGCGGGGGCTATGAGCAGTTCTTC.